Here is one T cell receptor beta chain with its context. Its antigen is currently unknown. V lost 4 bases and J lost 6; bases outside the gene matches: 11. CDR3 size: 16 residues. The V gene's germline CDR1 is SGDLS and CDR2 YYNGEE. The entry originates in a study of coeliac disease. Overall study: Each coeliac patient was active, refractory type I, or diet-controlled. Refractory type I patients had no gluten-free diet response for over 12 months.

TCRdb's table, derived via immunoSEQ multiplex PCR, lists solely in-frame clones and lacks some. There are more than 4,500 clones in the sample; 60% to 80% occur only once, and roughly 12% lies in the top ten. Each fraction contributed one roughly 460,000-cell aliquot for sequencing. The study, taken as a whole, reports: According to the authors, this method cannot detect gliadin-specific T cells in an unbiased way.

The chain has TRBV9 and TRBJ2-2; TRBD2 matches 8 bases. The sample consisted of lamina propria lymphocytes from the gut. The sequence derives from a woman in her 70s with celiac disease. CDR3: CASSRLAGSLAGELFF. The CDR3 DNA reads as TGTGCCAGCAGCCGATTAGCGGGGTCTCTTGCCGGGGAGCTGTTTTTT.